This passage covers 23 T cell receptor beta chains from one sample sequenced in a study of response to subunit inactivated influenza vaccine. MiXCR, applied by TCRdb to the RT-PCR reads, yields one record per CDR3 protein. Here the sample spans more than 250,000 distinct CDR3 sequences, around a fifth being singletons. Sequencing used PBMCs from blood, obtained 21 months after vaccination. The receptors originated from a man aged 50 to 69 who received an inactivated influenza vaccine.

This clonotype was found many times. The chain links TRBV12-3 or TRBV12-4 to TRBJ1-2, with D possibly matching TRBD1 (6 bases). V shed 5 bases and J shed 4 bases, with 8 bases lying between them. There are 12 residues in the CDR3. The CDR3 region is CASSGQFYGYTF. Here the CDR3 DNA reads TGTGCCAGCAGTGGACAGTTCTATGGCTACACCTTC.

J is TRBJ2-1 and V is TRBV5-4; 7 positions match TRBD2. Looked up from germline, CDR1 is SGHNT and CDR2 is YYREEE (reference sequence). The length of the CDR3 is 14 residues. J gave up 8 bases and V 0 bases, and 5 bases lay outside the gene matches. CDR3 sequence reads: CASSLAGRRHEQFF. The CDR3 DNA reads TGTGCCAGCAGCTTGGCCGGGAGGAGGCATGAGCAGTTCTTC.

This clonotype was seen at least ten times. The CDR3 DNA reads as TGTGCCAGCAGTTTAGAACCGAACTATGGCTACACCTTC. It is translated as CASSLEPNYGYTF. V is TRBV12-3 or TRBV12-4 and J is TRBJ1-2; D is uncertain. Between the trimmed V and J ends, which lost 1 base and 2 bases, there was a span of 5 bases. The length of the CDR3 is 13 residues.

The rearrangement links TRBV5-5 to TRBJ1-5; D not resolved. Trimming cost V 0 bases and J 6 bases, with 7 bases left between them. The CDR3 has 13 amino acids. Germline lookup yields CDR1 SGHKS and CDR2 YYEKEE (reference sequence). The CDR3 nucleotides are TGTGCCAGCAGCTTGGCCCGGAGTCAGCCCCAGCATTTT. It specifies CASSLARSQPQHF.

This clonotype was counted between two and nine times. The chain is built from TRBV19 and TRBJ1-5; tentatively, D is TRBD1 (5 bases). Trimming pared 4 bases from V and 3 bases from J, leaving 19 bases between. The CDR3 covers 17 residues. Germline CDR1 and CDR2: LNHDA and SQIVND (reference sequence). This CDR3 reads CASSSDPGRRLNQPQHF. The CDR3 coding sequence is TGTGCCAGTAGTAGTGATCCGGGACGCCGACTCAATCAGCCCCAGCATTTT. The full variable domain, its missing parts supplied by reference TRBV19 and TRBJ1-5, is DGGITQSPKYLFRKEGQNVTLSCEQNLNHDAMYWYRQDPGQGLRLIYYSQIVNDFQKGDIAEGYSVSREKKESFPLTVTSAQKNPTAFYLCASSSDPGRRLNQPQHFGDGTRLSIL.

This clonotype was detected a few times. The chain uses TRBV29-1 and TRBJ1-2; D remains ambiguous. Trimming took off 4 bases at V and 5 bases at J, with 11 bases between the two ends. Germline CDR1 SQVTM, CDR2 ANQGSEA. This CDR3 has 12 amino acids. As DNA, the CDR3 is TGCAGCGTTGTCGCAGGTTTTTATGGCTACACCTTC. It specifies CSVVAGFYGYTF.

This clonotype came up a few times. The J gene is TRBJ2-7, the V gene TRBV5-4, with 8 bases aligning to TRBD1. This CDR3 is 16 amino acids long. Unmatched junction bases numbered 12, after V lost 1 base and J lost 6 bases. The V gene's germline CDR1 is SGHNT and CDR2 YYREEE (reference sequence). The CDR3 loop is CASSLSGDRGWREQYF. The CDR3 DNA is TGTGCCAGCAGCTTGTCCGGTGACAGGGGATGGCGCGAGCAGTACTTC.

The DNA for the CDR3 is TGTGCCAGCAGCATCGACAGGGGAGTTTATCAGCCCCAGCATTTT. It is translated as CASSIDRGVYQPQHF. The rearrangement uses TRBV7-2 and TRBJ1-5; 8 positions agree with TRBD1. J lost 5 bases, V lost 5 bases, and 8 bases had no gene match. There are 15 residues in the CDR3. The germline V gene has CDR1 SGHTA and CDR2 FQGNSA.

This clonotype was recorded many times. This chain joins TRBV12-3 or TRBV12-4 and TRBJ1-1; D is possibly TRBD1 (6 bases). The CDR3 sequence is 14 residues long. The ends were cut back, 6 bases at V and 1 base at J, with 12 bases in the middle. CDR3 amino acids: CASSQQGGNTEAFF. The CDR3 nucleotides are TGTGCCAGCAGCCAACAGGGAGGGAACACTGAAGCTTTCTTT.

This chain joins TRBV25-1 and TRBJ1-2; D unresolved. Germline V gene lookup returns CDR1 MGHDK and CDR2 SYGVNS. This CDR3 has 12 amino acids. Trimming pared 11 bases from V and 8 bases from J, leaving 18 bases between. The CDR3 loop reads CASSDPPVGYTF. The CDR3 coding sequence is TGTGCCTCATCGGACCCTCCCGTGGGCTACACCTTC.

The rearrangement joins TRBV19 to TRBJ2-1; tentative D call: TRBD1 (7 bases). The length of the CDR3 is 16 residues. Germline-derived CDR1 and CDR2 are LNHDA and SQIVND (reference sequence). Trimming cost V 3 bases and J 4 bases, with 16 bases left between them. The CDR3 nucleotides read TGTGCCAGTAGTATTGGACTGGAGGGGGCTTACAATGAGCAGTTCTTC. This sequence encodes CASSIGLEGAYNEQFF.

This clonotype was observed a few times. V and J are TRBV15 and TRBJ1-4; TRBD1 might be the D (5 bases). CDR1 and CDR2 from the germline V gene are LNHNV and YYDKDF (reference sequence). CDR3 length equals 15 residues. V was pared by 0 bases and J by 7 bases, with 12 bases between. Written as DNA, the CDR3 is TGTGCCACCAGCAGAGACAGGTCCAGGGCTGAAAAACTGTTTTTT. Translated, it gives CATSRDRSRAEKLFF.

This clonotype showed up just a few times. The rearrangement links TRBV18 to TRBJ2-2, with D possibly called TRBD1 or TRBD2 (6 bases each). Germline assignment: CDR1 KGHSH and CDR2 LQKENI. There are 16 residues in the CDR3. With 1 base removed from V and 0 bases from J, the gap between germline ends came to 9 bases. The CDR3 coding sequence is TGTGCCAGCTCACCACGGGGGGCAGCGAACACCGGGGAGCTGTTTTTT. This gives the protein CASSPRGAANTGELFF.

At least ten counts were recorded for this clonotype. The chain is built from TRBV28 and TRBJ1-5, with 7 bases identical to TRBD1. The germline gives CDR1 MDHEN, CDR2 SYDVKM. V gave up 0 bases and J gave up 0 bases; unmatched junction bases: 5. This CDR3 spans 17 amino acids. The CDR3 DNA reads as TGTGCCAGCAGTTTATGGAAGGGGGCCGGTAGCAATCAGCCCCAGCATTTT. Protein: CASSLWKGAGSNQPQHF.

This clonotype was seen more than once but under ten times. CDR3 in amino acids: CASSWTGTSYNEQFF. CDR3 coding DNA: TGCGCCAGCAGCTGGACCGGGACTAGCTACAATGAGCAGTTCTTC. The chain employs TRBV4-3 and TRBJ2-1, with 8 bases matching TRBD2. The CDR3 has 15 amino acids. In germline, CDR1 is LGHNA, CDR2 YSLEER. Unmatched junction bases numbered 6, after V lost 5 bases and J lost 3 bases.

CDR3 bases: TGCAGCGTCCTAACACGGTCGGCCAAAAACATTCAGTACTTC. This encodes CSVLTRSAKNIQYF. The genes are TRBV29-1 and TRBJ2-4; D is ambiguous. The CDR3 extends over 14 amino acids. V lost 6 bases to trimming and J lost 1 base, with 13 bases between them. CDR1 SQVTM and CDR2 ANQGSEA come from the germline V gene. The full variable domain, with the rest looked up from reference TRBV29-1 and TRBJ2-4, is SAVISQKPSRDICQRGTSLTIQCQVDSQVTMMFWYRQQPGQSLTLIATANQGSEATYESGFVIDKFPISRPNLTFSTLTVSNMSPEDSSIYLCSVLTRSAKNIQYFGAGTRLSVL.

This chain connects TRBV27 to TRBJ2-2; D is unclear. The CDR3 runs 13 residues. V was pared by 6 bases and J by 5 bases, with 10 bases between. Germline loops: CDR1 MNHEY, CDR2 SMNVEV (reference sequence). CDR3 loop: CASSPVFTGELFF. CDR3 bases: TGTGCCAGCAGCCCAGTTTTTACCGGGGAGCTGTTTTTT.

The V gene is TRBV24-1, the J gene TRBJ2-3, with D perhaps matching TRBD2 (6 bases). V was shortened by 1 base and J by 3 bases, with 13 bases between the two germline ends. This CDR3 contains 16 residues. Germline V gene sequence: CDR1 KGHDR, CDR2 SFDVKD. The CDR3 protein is CATSDLTGDVTDTQYF. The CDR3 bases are TGTGCCACCAGTGATTTAACGGGGGACGTTACAGATACGCAGTATTTT.

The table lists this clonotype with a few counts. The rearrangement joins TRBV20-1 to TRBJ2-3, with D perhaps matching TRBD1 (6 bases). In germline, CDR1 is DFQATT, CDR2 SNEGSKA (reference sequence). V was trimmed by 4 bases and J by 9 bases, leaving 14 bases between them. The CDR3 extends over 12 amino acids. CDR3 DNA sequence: TGCAGTGCTACATCGGGACACCCAACGCAGTATTTT. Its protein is CSATSGHPTQYF.

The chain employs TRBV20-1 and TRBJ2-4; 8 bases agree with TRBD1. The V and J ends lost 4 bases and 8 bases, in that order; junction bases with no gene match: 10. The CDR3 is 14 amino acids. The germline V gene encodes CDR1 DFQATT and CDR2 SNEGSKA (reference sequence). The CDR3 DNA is TGCAGTGCTAAGGCAGGGGGCATTAGGGACATTCAGTACTTC. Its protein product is CSAKAGGIRDIQYF.

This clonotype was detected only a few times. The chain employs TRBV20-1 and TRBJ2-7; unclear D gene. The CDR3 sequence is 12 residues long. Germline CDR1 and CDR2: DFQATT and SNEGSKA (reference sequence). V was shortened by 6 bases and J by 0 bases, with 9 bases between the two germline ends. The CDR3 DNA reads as TGCAGTGCAACGACGGACTCCTACGAGCAGTACTTC. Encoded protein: CSATTDSYEQYF.

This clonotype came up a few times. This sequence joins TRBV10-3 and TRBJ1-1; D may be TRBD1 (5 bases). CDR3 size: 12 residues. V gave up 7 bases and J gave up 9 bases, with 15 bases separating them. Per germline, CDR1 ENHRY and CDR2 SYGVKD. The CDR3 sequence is CAIKTMGEKAFF. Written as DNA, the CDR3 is TGTGCCATCAAGACGATGGGGGAGAAAGCTTTCTTT.

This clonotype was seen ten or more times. The CDR3 protein is CASKPDREVGGYTF. The DNA for the CDR3 is TGTGCCAGCAAGCCGGACAGGGAGGTCGGCGGCTACACCTTC. The V and J genes are TRBV2 and TRBJ1-2, with 8 positions matching TRBD1. The trim removed 7 bases at V and 8 bases at J, leaving 12 bases unmatched. The CDR3 spans 14 residues. Germline V lookup: CDR1 SNHLY, CDR2 FYNNEI.